This T cell receptor beta chain is from a study of vaccination and CD4 T cells after COVID-19. At the level of the study: Median time from second vaccine dose to sampling was roughly 72 days (14 to 241). The peptides that stimulated the cells were overlapping spike peptides from SARS-CoV-2, HCoV-NL63, HCoV-OC43 and HCoV-229E. General study findings and limits: Spike mono-reactivity was found in 304 of 307 vaccine-specific clones from convalescent patients.

Treatment noted: approximately 10-day PBMC culture with coronavirus spike peptide pools or control peptides (ViraFEST assay). With V trimmed by 3 bases and J by 1 base, 16 bases remained unmatched. The CDR3 length is 19 residues. The germline CDR1 and CDR2 sequences are DFQATT and SNEGSKA (reference sequence). A word on this clonotype: Its antigen remains unidentified.

Sequence data for DNA of cultured CD4+ T cells were generated by the Oncomine TCR Beta short-read assay. From CD4+ T cells that had been cultured, genomic DNA was extracted. MiXCR, run by TCRdb on the PCR reads, gives a single entry per CDR3 protein. The table has about 29,000 distinct CDR3 sequences, less than 80% seen once. The sequencing used CD4+ T cells from blood, cultured in vitro, collected after SARS-CoV-2 vaccination. The sequence derives from a human donor who received a COVID-19 vaccine. The genes are TRBV20-1 and TRBJ2-5; 11 bases are a match to TRBD2. The CDR3 here is CSASRLAGRSRSRQETQYF. CDR3 bases: TGCAGTGCTAGCCGACTAGCGGGGCGTTCTAGAAGCCGCCAAGAGACCCAGTACTTC.